This entry concerns a single TCR beta chain. Its target is unknown. The sample originates from a study of cytomegalovirus exposure and HLA in healthy donors. Study-wide points: High specificity and sensitivity for cytomegalovirus status were reported for the classifier. 164 TCR beta chains were listed as cytomegalovirus-associated. A few chains tied to CMV proved CMV antigen-specific in vitro.

V lost 8 bases and J 2 bases, leaving 14 bases between the germline ends. The length of the CDR3 is 14 residues. Germline V CDR1 and CDR2: SEHNR, FQNEAQ (reference sequence). Profiled with immunoSEQ multiplex PCR; TCRdb holds only in-frame clones, not every one. The repertoire includes over 150,000 clones, more than 70% of them detected once, and 2.1% sits in the top ten. The sequence was obtained from a human donor in good health. Source material: PBMCs. This sequence joins TRBV7-9 and TRBJ2-3; D perhaps matches TRBD1 (6 bases). CDR3 protein: CASGLNRATDTQYF. CDR3 nucleotides: TGTGCCAGCGGCCTCAACAGGGCCACAGATACGCAGTATTTT.